This TCR beta chain emerged from a study of shared clonotypes between healthy human individuals. The CDR3 runs 15 residues. Germline loops: CDR1 SQVTM, CDR2 ANQGSEA. Trimming stripped 7 bases from V and 0 bases from J, with 15 bases between. Details on this clone: The antigen remains unidentified.

A split of CD4+ cells into CD45RA+ naive and CD45RA-negative memory subsets was performed. Assay used: immunoSEQ multiplex PCR; TCRdb lists only in-frame clones, some missing. The profile covers roughly 1,500,000 clones, with less than 99% appearing a single time and 0.36% taken by the ten largest. Study-level points and caveats: Some naive CD4 clonotypes, roughly 5%, turned up in common across four donors.

Input material: naive CD4+ T cells sorted from blood. Subset in this sample: CD45RA+ positively selected. This receptor was identified in a young man in good health. The V call is TRBV29-1, the J call TRBJ2-2; D unresolved. CDR3 amino acids: CSATEGPANTGELFF. The CDR3 DNA follows: TGCAGCGCAACAGAAGGCCCGGCGAACACCGGGGAGCTGTTTTTT.